These 5 T cell receptor beta chains share one sample of origin, sequenced in a study of radiotherapy plus CTLA-4 blockade in lung cancer (dated 2018 in TCRdb). Library preparation used the immunoSEQ multiplex PCR assay. TCRdb stores this immuneACCESS table with in-frame sequences only. Part of the clones is absent; in the studies checked, under half of the shortfall reflects unresolved V genes, and no reason is known for the rest. The sample includes about 93,000 clones, with almost 90% observed a single time. 4.5% to 5% of the sample rests with the top ten. Sequencing used peripheral blood, obtained from a patient treated with radiotherapy plus ipilimumab. These receptors were taken from a human donor with non-small cell lung cancer that progressed on radiotherapy plus ipilimumab.

This chain joins TRBV7-3 and TRBJ2-3; no clear D gene. The V end was cut by 0 bases, the J end by 1 base, with 8 bases between. Per the germline V gene, CDR1 is SGHTA and CDR2 is FQGTGA. CDR3 length: 15 amino acids. CDR3 DNA: TGTGCCAGCAGCTTAACTTCGTCGCGCACAGATACGCAGTATTTT. Encoded protein: CASSLTSSRTDTQYF.

This chain uses TRBV7-9 with TRBJ2-5; 13 bases fit TRBD2. The germline gives CDR1 SEHNR, CDR2 FQNEAQ (reference sequence). V dropped 5 bases and J dropped 2; count of bases not matched to a gene: 5. The CDR3 is made up of 16 amino acids. CDR3 DNA: TGTGCCAGCAGCGGCGGACTAGCGGGAGCGCAAGAGACCCAGTACTTC. Translation gives CASSGGLAGAQETQYF. The whole variable domain, remainder taken from reference TRBV7-9 and TRBJ2-5, is DTGVSQNPRHKITKRGQNVTFRCDPISEHNRLYWYRQTLGQGPEFLTYFQNEAQLEKSRLLSDRFSAERPKGSFSTLEIQRTEQGDSAMYLCASSGGLAGAQETQYFGPGTRLLVL.

The rearrangement uses TRBV7-9 and TRBJ2-1; the D is unclear. Germline CDR1 is SEHNR and CDR2 is FQNEAQ (reference sequence). V was clipped by 4 bases and J by 10 bases, with 11 bases between them. The CDR3 loop spans 12 amino acids. For the CDR3, the DNA is TGTGCCAGCAGCTCCGGCCAGGCAGAGCAGTTCTTC. Its protein product is CASSSGQAEQFF.

The rearrangement links TRBV10-3 to TRBJ2-7; TRBD1 is a possible D gene (6 bases). Germline-derived CDR1 and CDR2 are ENHRY and SYGVKD. This CDR3 is 12 amino acids long. The V end was cut by 9 bases, the J end by 1 base, with 10 bases between. The CDR3 sequence: CAISTGSYEQYF. As DNA, the CDR3 is TGTGCCATTTCGACAGGTTCCTACGAGCAGTACTTC.

The J gene is TRBJ2-5, the V gene TRBV28, with TRBD2 matching 9 bases. Germline CDR1 and CDR2: MDHEN and SYDVKM. With 8 bases clipped from V and 2 bases from J, the junction kept 12 bases outside the gene matches. The CDR3 totals 16 residues. In DNA, the CDR3 is TGTGCCAGCCGAATCGGCGGGGGGGGGCCACAAGAGACCCAGTACTTC. Translated, it gives CASRIGGGGPQETQYF.